Below, 18 T cell receptor beta chains from the same sample are listed, as sequenced in a study of neurological immune-mediated disorders. TCRdb reanalysed the 5' RACE reads using MiXCR and keeps one entry per CDR3 protein. This table holds 25,000 to 35,000 distinct CDR3 sequences, around 15% found once. The sample was PBMCs. The receptors derive from a man between 65 and 85 years old in good health.

This clonotype appeared many times. The chain combines TRBV20-1 with TRBJ1-1; D remains unclear. Trimming took 3 bases from V and 2 from J, leaving 7 bases between them. The CDR3 extends over 12 amino acids. The V gene's germline CDR1 is DFQATT and CDR2 SNEGSKA (reference sequence). The chain's CDR3 is CSARRVNTEAFF. CDR3 nucleotides: TGCAGTGCTAGGAGGGTTAACACTGAAGCTTTCTTT.

At least ten counts were recorded for this clonotype. V usage is TRBV7-2 and J usage is TRBJ2-4, with 8 bases matching TRBD1. The J segment lost 8 bases and the V segment lost 5 bases, leaving 5 bases of the junction unmatched. From germline, CDR1 is SGHTA and CDR2 FQGNSA. The CDR3 runs to 13 residues. The CDR3 region has the DNA TGTGCCAGCAGCCCCGGACAGGGTCACATTCAGTACTTC. Its protein product is CASSPGQGHIQYF.

This clonotype was counted many times. This chain links TRBV29-1 with TRBJ2-1, with TRBD1 matching 8 bases. V was clipped by 3 bases and J by 6 bases; unmatched bases: 13. Germline V gene data show CDR1 as SQVTM and CDR2 as ANQGSEA. The CDR3 spans 16 residues. Here the CDR3 DNA reads TGCAGCGTTGAGCAGTCGACAGGGGCTAGAGGCAATGAGCAGTTCTTC. This codes for CSVEQSTGARGNEQFF.

This clonotype was found many times. The gene calls are TRBV28 and TRBJ2-7; the match to TRBD1 covers 10 bases. The CDR3 totals 14 residues. Unmatched junction bases numbered 3, after V lost 1 base and J lost 6 bases. Germline V gene sequence: CDR1 MDHEN, CDR2 SYDVKM. The CDR3 coding sequence is TGTGCCAGCAGTTTATACTGGACAGGGGGCGAGCAGTACTTC. Encoded protein: CASSLYWTGGEQYF. Full variable domain (remainder filled in from reference TRBV28 and TRBJ2-7): DVKVTQSSRYLVKRTGEKVFLECVQDMDHENMFWYRQDPGLGLRLIYFSYDVKMKEKGDIPEGYSVSREKKERFSLILESASTNQTSMYLCASSLYWTGGEQYFGPGTRLTVT.

This clonotype was seen ten or more times. The rearrangement joins TRBV27 to TRBJ1-5; no clear D. CDR1 is MNHEY, CDR2 SMNVEV, per germline (reference sequence). CDR3 length equals 13 residues. The V gene lost 4 bases and the J gene lost 5 bases, with 9 bases spanning the gap. The CDR3 coding sequence is TGTGCCAGCAGTTGGGGTTTGGATCAGCCCCAGCATTTT. Translating it yields CASSWGLDQPQHF.

This clonotype has a count of ten or more. The chain employs TRBV10-3 and TRBJ2-7; 7 bases are a match to TRBD2. V was pared by 0 bases and J by 3 bases, with 2 bases of the junction left unmatched. CDR3 length: 14 amino acids. Per the germline V gene, CDR1 is ENHRY and CDR2 is SYGVKD. The CDR3 DNA reads TGTGCCATCAGTGAGTCCCCGGGGGGCTACGAGCAGTACTTC. Amino acid sequence: CAISESPGGYEQYF.

This clonotype has at least ten counts. CDR3 sequence: CASRVGQGYEAFF. Written as DNA, the CDR3 is TGTGCCAGCAGGGTAGGCCAGGGTTATGAAGCTTTCTTT. V and J are TRBV12-3 or TRBV12-4 and TRBJ1-1, with D possibly being TRBD1 (5 bases). V was trimmed by 6 bases and J by 7 bases, leaving 15 bases between them. CDR3 length: 13 amino acids.

This clonotype was seen ten or more times. The genes are TRBV20-1 and TRBJ2-3; 12 nucleotides align to TRBD2. The CDR3 runs 17 residues. Per germline, CDR1 DFQATT and CDR2 SNEGSKA (reference sequence). The V segment lost 0 bases and the J segment 0 bases; nucleotides outside the gene matches: 4. The CDR3 DNA reads TGCAGTGCTAGAGATACGACTAGCGGGGGAAGCACAGATACGCAGTATTTT. Amino acid sequence: CSARDTTSGGSTDTQYF.

The chain uses TRBV20-1 and TRBJ2-1; perhaps TRBD1 as D (7 bases). Looked up from germline, CDR1 is DFQATT and CDR2 is SNEGSKA (reference sequence). The CDR3 covers 16 residues. Between the trimmed V and J ends, which lost 2 bases and 3 bases, there was a span of 17 bases. The CDR3: CSARPQGVAVYNEQFF. CDR3 in DNA: TGCAGTGCTAGACCCCAGGGGGTAGCGGTCTACAATGAGCAGTTCTTC.

The chain combines TRBV7-2 with TRBJ1-1, with TRBD1 identical over 8 bases. Looked up from germline, CDR1 is SGHTA and CDR2 is FQGNSA. The CDR3 spans 16 residues. V shed 1 base, J shed 5 bases, and the junction held 9 bases outside the gene matches. The chain's CDR3 is CASSLGGDRGGTEAFF. In nucleotides, the CDR3 is TGTGCCAGCAGCTTAGGCGGCGACAGGGGTGGGACTGAAGCTTTCTTT.

This clonotype was recorded many times. The CDR3 sequence is CASSPSGAGEQFF. CDR3 DNA sequence: TGTGCCAGCAGTCCTTCGGGAGCCGGTGAGCAGTTCTTC. The V gene is TRBV27, the J gene TRBJ2-1; D possibly corresponds to TRBD2 (6 bases). Germline-derived CDR1 and CDR2 are MNHEY and SMNVEV (reference sequence). CDR3 length: 13 residues. V was clipped by 5 bases and J by 9 bases, with 14 bases between them.

The chain couples TRBV5-1 to TRBJ2-2; no clear D gene. The CDR3 spans 16 residues. V was pared by 1 base and J by 5 bases, with 15 bases between. Germline CDR1 and CDR2: SGHRS and YFSETQ. The CDR3 coding sequence is TGCGCCAGCAGCTTGAACGATCATTTAGGGACCGGGGAGCTGTTTTTT. Its protein is CASSLNDHLGTGELFF.

This clonotype was seen many times. The V and J genes are TRBV20-1 and TRBJ1-2, with D possibly TRBD1 on 6 matching bases. CDR1 DFQATT and CDR2 SNEGSKA come from the germline V gene (reference sequence). The CDR3 is 15 amino acids. With 1 base removed from V and 0 bases from J, the gap between germline ends came to 12 bases. CDR3 DNA sequence: TGCAGTGCTAGAGTGTGGGGGGGGCCTAACTATGGCTACACCTTC. The encoded protein is CSARVWGGPNYGYTF.

This clonotype appeared many times. The chain couples TRBV7-9 to TRBJ1-3; D is possibly TRBD1 (5 bases). Germline V gene data show CDR1 as SEHNR and CDR2 as FQNEAQ (reference sequence). The ends were cut back, 7 bases at V and 2 bases at J, with 15 bases in the middle. The CDR3 totals 15 residues. CDR3 bases: TGTGCCAGCATCCCGACAGTAAGTCCTGGAAACACCATATATTTT. As protein: CASIPTVSPGNTIYF.

This clonotype has ten or more counts. The chain combines TRBV15 with TRBJ2-2, with D hard to call. This CDR3 has 15 amino acids. Per the germline V gene, CDR1 is LNHNV and CDR2 is YYDKDF (reference sequence). The germline V and J ends were trimmed by 3 bases and 0 bases, with 8 bases remaining between them. The CDR3 DNA follows: TGTGCCACCAGCAGGAGTGAAGCGAACACCGGGGAGCTGTTTTTT. Its translation: CATSRSEANTGELFF.

This clonotype was seen a handful of times. This chain connects TRBV6-2 or TRBV6-3 to TRBJ2-3; 7 nucleotides match TRBD1. The trim removed 4 bases at V and 3 bases at J, leaving 1 base unmatched. Germline lookup yields CDR1 MNHEY and CDR2 SVGEGT. CDR3 size: 13 residues. The CDR3 sequence is CASSLDRTDTQYF. The DNA of the CDR3 is TGTGCCAGCAGTTTGGACAGGACAGATACGCAGTATTTT.

Ten or more counts support this clonotype. The chain has TRBV4-3 and TRBJ1-1; D remains unclear. Germline CDR1 and CDR2: LGHNA and YSLEER. The CDR3 consists of 16 residues. V was pared by 0 bases and J by 0 bases, with 11 bases between. This CDR3 is CASSQDVSGLNTEAFF. The CDR3 DNA is TGCGCCAGCAGCCAAGATGTGAGCGGTTTGAACACTGAAGCTTTCTTT.

This clonotype was seen repeatedly, ten times or more. V and J are TRBV12-3 or TRBV12-4 and TRBJ2-6, with 11 positions matching TRBD2. The V and J ends lost 6 bases and 2 bases, in that order; junction bases with no gene match: 3. The CDR3 is made up of 16 amino acids. The chain's CDR3 is CASSRLAGTGANVLTF. The CDR3 coding sequence is TGTGCCAGCAGCCGACTAGCGGGGACTGGGGCCAACGTCCTGACTTTC.